This entry concerns a single T cell receptor (beta chain). Its target is unknown. The sample comes from a study of brain T cells in children with intractable seizures. The time point denotes: blood from clinic visit 5 months post-surgery; TSC patient then seizure free. The sequenced cases were selected for having the highest brain T cell transcript signatures. Patients received at least one anti-epileptic drug before surgery. Findings of the study overall: HCMV serostatus was not known, and viral specificity came from CDR3 similarity only. Pre-surgery blood may have been undersampled, hiding some clones.

TCRdb keeps only in-frame clones here, not all; method: immunoSEQ multiplex PCR. The sample has 340,000 or so clones; about 94% are singletons. In germline, CDR1 is SEHNR, CDR2 FQNEAQ (reference sequence). The length of the CDR3 is 14 residues. The V and J ends lost 3 bases and 8 bases respectively, with 13 bases between them. The chain employs TRBV7-9 and TRBJ2-2; tentatively, D is TRBD2 (5 bases). The sequence was collected from a boy under three years old with tuberous sclerosis and intractable seizures. The sequences come from peripheral blood, collected less than 6 months after surgery. CDR3 in DNA: TGTGCCAGCAGCTTGAGGGATATGACTGGGGAGCTGTTTTTT. Protein sequence: CASSLRDMTGELFF.